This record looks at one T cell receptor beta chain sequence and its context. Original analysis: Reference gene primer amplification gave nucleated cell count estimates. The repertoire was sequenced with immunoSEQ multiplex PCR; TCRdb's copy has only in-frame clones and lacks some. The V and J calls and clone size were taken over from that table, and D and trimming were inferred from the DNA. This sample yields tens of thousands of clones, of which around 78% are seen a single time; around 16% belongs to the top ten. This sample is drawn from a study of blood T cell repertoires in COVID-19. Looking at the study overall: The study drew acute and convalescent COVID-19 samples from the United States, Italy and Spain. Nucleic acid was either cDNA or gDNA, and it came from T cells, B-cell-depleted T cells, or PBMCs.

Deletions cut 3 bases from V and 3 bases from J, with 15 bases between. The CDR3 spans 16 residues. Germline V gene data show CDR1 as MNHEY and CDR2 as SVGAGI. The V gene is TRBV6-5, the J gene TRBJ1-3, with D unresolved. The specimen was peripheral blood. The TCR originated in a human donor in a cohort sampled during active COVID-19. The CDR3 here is CASSYTDMGGGNTIYF. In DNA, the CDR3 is TGTGCCAGCAGTTATACCGACATGGGAGGTGGAAACACCATATATTTT.